This entry describes one T cell receptor beta chain. Its antigen is still unknown. This entry belongs to a study of T cell therapy after organ transplantation. Whole-study context: Expansion used a peptide pool of 30 HLA class I and II CMV epitopes.

The germline gives CDR1 MNHEY, CDR2 SMNVEV (reference sequence). CDR3 length: 19 amino acids. Trimming took 0 bases from V and 0 from J, leaving 17 bases between them. Repertoires were generated with immunoSEQ multiplex PCR, while TCRdb's copy carries only in-frame clones and drops some. Here the sample spans some 48,000 clones, approximately 94% being singletons. The chain is built from TRBV27 and TRBJ2-2, with D uncertain. This sample comprised CD8+ T cells from blood, obtained before autologous CMV-specific T cell therapy. This TCR was recovered from a human patient who had received a solid organ transplant and had CMV disease. The CDR3 DNA reads TGTGCCAGCAGTTTATCGGCCAGTGTCTCTTACGCGAACACCGGGGAGCTGTTTTTT. It is translated as CASSLSASVSYANTGELFF.